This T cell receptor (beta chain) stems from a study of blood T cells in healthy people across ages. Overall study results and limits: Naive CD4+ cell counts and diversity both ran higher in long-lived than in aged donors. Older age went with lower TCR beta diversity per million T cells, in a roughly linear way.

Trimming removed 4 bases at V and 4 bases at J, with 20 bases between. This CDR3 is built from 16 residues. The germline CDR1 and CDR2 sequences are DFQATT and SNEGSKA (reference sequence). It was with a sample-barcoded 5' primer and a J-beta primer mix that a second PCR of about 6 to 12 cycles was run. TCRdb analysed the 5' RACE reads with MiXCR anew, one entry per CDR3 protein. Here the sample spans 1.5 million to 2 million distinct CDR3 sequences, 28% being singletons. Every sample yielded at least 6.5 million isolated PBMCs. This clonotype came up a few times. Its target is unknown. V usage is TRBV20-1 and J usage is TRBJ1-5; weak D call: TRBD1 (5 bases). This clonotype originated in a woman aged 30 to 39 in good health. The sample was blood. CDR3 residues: CSAIEGAGVGNQPQHF. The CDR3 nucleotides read TGCAGTGCTATTGAAGGGGCAGGAGTGGGTAATCAGCCCCAGCATTTT.